This T cell receptor (beta chain) was captured by sequencing in a study of T cell responses to AZD1222 COVID-19 vaccine. In the case of this clone: Its antigen is not known.

Measured with immunoSEQ multiplex PCR; TCRdb has only the in-frame clones, and not every one. The repertoire holds more than 150,000 clones, with more than 70% as singletons. This CDR3 region has 14 residues. Per the germline V gene, CDR1 is SGHTS and CDR2 is YDEGEE. J lost 4 bases, V lost 2 bases, and 3 bases had no gene match. General study results and limits: Spike-spanning, vaccine-associated CD4 TCRs were dominant at 160-218 and 743-854.

V is TRBV5-8 and J is TRBJ1-3; 7 bases match TRBD1. The starting material was peripheral blood, obtained 28 days after the second AZD1222 dose. The sequence was obtained from an adult who received the AZD1222 COVID-19 vaccine. The CDR3 DNA reads TGTGCCAGCAGCTTTACAGGGGCCGGAAACACCATATATTTT. This codes for CASSFTGAGNTIYF. The full variable domain, completed using reference TRBV5-8 and TRBJ1-3, is EAGVTQSPTHLIKTRGQQATLRCSPISGHTSVYWYQQALGLGLQFLLWYDEGEERNRGNFPPRFSGRQFPNYSSELNVNALELEDSALYLCASSFTGAGNTIYFGEGSWLTVV.